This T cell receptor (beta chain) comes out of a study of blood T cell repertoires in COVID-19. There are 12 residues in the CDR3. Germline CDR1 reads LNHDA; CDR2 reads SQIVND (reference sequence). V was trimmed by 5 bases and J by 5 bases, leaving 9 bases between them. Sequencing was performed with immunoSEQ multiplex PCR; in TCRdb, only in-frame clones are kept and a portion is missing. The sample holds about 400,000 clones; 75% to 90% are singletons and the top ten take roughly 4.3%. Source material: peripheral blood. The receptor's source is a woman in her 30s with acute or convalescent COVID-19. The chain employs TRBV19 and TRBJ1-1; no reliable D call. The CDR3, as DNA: TGTGCCAGTAGTCACCGACTTACTGAAGCTTTCTTT. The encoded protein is CASSHRLTEAFF. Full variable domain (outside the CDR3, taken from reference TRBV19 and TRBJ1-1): DGGITQSPKYLFRKEGQNVTLSCEQNLNHDAMYWYRQDPGQGLRLIYYSQIVNDFQKGDIAEGYSVSREKKESFPLTVTSAQKNPTAFYLCASSHRLTEAFFGQGTRLTVV.